These 12 T cell receptor beta chains came from one sample sequenced in a study of neurological immune-mediated disorders (dated by TCRdb to 2018 to 2020). To prepare the library, 5' RACE was applied. Reads for this sample came from an Illumina HiSeq 2500. TCRdb redid the processing of the public reads, applying fastp at Q25 and MiXCR, and retained in-frame beta chains. Every entry covers one CDR3 protein and lists the most common genes and DNA from its rows. Here the sample has 55,000 to 65,000 distinct CDR3 sequences; about 4% occur a single time. Roughly 2.2% of the sample is held by the ten biggest clonotypes. The sequencing input was PBMCs. The receptors were gathered from a woman aged 45-65 years with multiple sclerosis.

This clonotype was detected only a few times. The chain has TRBV7-8 and TRBJ2-3; no clear D gene. In germline, CDR1 is SGHVS, CDR2 FQNEAQ. V lost 2 bases, J lost 6 bases, and 21 bases lay in between. The CDR3 spans 17 residues. CDR3 region: CASSLTGQGYRFDTQYF. The CDR3 coding sequence is TGTGCCAGCAGCTTAACCGGGCAAGGCTACCGGTTTGATACGCAGTATTTT.

At least ten counts were recorded for this clonotype. The chain couples TRBV20-1 to TRBJ1-6, with TRBD1 matching over 9 bases. V lost 2 bases and J lost 6; bases outside the gene matches: 5. The CDR3 covers 15 residues. Germline CDR1 and CDR2: DFQATT and SNEGSKA (reference sequence). The DNA for the CDR3 is TGCAGTGCTAGACTACCGGGACAGGGTAATTCACCCCTCCACTTT. It yields the protein CSARLPGQGNSPLHF.

This clonotype was counted at least ten times. This chain joins TRBV20-1 and TRBJ2-3, with a tentative D call TRBD1 (6 bases). The CDR3 loop spans 15 amino acids. Germline values: CDR1 DFQATT, CDR2 SNEGSKA (reference sequence). V lost 1 base, J lost 0 bases, and 11 bases lay in between. The CDR3 spells CSARGGQTSTDTQYF. The CDR3 DNA follows: TGCAGTGCTAGAGGGGGGCAAACTAGCACAGATACGCAGTATTTT.

This clonotype was seen just once. The chain is built from TRBV6-2 or TRBV6-3 and TRBJ2-2; 11 bases are shared with TRBD1. The CDR3 is 14 residues long. In germline, CDR1 is MNHEY, CDR2 SVGEGT. V was clipped by 5 bases and J by 5 bases; unmatched bases: 1. The CDR3 DNA reads TGTGCCAGCAGTAGGGACAGGGGGACCGGGGAGCTGTTTTTT. Protein product: CASSRDRGTGELFF.

This clonotype was counted at least ten times. The gene calls are TRBV7-2 and TRBJ2-7, with D possibly TRBD1 on 6 matching bases. V dropped 5 bases and J dropped 4 bases, with 9 bases sitting between them. The V gene's germline CDR1 is SGHTA and CDR2 FQGNSA. CDR3 size: 12 residues. The CDR3 DNA follows: TGTGCCAGCAGCCAAGGGACATACGAGCAGTACTTC. Encoded protein: CASSQGTYEQYF. Combining the CDR3 with reference TRBV7-2 and TRBJ2-7 gives the whole variable domain GAGVSQSPSNKVTEKGKDVELRCDPISGHTALYWYRQSLGQGLEFLIYFQGNSAPDKSGLPSDRFSAERTGGSVSTLTIQRTQQEDSAVYLCASSQGTYEQYFGPGTRLTVT.

This clonotype was seen more than once but under ten times. At one end the junction does not follow the germline gene, possibly because of a read error. J is TRBJ1-6 and V is TRBV4-3; maybe TRBD1 (5 bases). Germline lookup yields CDR1 LGHNA and CDR2 YSLEER. The CDR3 totals 14 residues. In DNA form, the CDR3 reads TGCGCCAGCAGCGAGGGGATCTCTAATTCACCCCTCAACTTT. It specifies CASSEGISNSPLNF.

This clonotype was found many times. The chain recombines TRBV10-3 with TRBJ1-1, with D perhaps matching TRBD1 (6 bases). V lost 2 bases to trimming and J lost 4 bases, with 11 bases between them. In germline, CDR1 is ENHRY, CDR2 SYGVKD. The CDR3 totals 14 residues. The CDR3 protein is CAISEGRGGTEAFF. DNA for the CDR3: TGTGCCATCAGTGAGGGCAGGGGAGGCACTGAAGCTTTCTTT.

This clonotype was counted many times. The V and J genes are TRBV29-1 and TRBJ1-2, with TRBD1 matching over 9 bases. The CDR3 is 12 residues long. The germline gives CDR1 SQVTM, CDR2 ANQGSEA. V lost 6 bases, J lost 6 bases, and 5 bases stayed unmatched. CDR3 bases: TGCAGCGTCGGGACAGGGCCGGATGGCTACACCTTC. Its translation is CSVGTGPDGYTF.

This clonotype was seen many times. The chain links TRBV29-1 to TRBJ1-2; D gene uncertain. The V and J ends lost 6 bases and 3 bases respectively, with 11 bases between them. The germline CDR1 and CDR2 sequences are SQVTM and ANQGSEA. The CDR3 runs 12 residues. CDR3 amino acids: CSVRGTYYGYTF. DNA of the CDR3: TGCAGCGTGCGCGGCACCTACTATGGCTACACCTTC.

This clonotype came up many times. The chain is built from TRBV20-1 and TRBJ2-1, with D perhaps TRBD2 (6 bases). Germline values: CDR1 DFQATT, CDR2 SNEGSKA (reference sequence). Trimming took 6 bases from V and 3 from J, leaving 15 bases between them. The length of the CDR3 is 14 residues. The CDR3 is CSAEDRGIYNEQFF. Here the CDR3 DNA reads TGCAGTGCAGAAGACCGGGGGATCTACAATGAGCAGTTCTTC.

This clonotype occurred many times. This sequence joins TRBV29-1 and TRBJ1-1, with D possibly TRBD1 on 5 matching bases. The CDR3 length is 13 residues. V shed 7 bases and J shed 2 bases, with 14 bases lying between them. In germline, CDR1 is SQVTM, CDR2 ANQGSEA. CDR3 in amino acids: CSATGLTNTEAFF. CDR3 nucleotides: TGCAGCGCCACGGGACTTACAAACACTGAAGCTTTCTTT.

In this sample, this clonotype turned up many times. The gene calls are TRBV7-3 and TRBJ2-2; either TRBD1 or TRBD2 may supply D (5 bases each). The CDR3 is 14 amino acids. Trimming took off 5 bases at V and 2 bases at J, with 9 bases between the two ends. Germline CDR1 and CDR2: SGHTA and FQGTGA. CDR3 coding DNA: TGTGCCAGCAGCGAGGGACCCAACACCGGGGAGCTGTTTTTT. It is translated as CASSEGPNTGELFF.